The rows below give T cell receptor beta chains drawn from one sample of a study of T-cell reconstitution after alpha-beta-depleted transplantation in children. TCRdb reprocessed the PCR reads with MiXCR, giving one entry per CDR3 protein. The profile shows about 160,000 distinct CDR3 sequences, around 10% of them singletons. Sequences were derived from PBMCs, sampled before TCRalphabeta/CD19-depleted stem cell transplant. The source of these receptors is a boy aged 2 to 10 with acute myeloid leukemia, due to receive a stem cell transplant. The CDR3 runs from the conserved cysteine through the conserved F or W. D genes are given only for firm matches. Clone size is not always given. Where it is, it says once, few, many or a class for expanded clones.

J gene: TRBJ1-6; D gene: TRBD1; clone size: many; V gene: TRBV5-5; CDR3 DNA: TGTGCCAGCAGCCTCATCTTGACAGGGAACGATAATTCACCCCTCCACTTT; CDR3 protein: CASSLILTGNDNSPLHF
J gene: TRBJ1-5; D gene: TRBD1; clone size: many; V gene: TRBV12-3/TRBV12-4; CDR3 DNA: TGTGCCAGCAGGCGACAGGGGGCTCAGCCCCAGCATTTT; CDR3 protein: CASRRQGAQPQHF
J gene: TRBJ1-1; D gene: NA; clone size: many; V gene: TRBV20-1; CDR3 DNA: TGCAGTGCTAGAGTTGGATTAGGGAACACTGAAGCTTTCTTT; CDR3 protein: CSARVGLGNTEAFF
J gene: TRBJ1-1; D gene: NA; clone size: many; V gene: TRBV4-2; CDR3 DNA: TGTGCCAGCAGCGGGGACTCCCTAACGGAAGCTTTCTTT; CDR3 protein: CASSGDSLTEAFF
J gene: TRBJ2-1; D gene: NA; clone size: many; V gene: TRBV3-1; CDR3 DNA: TGTGCCAGCAGCCAAGCCGGACAATACAATGAGCAGTTCTTC; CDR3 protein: CASSQAGQYNEQFF
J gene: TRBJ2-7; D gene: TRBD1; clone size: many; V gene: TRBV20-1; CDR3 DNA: TGCAGTGCGCCCGGGACAGGGTTCTACGAGCAGTACTTC; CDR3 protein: CSAPGTGFYEQYF
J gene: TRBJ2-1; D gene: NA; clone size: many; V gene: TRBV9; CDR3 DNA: TGTGCCAGCAGCTCTCACGCATGGGAGCAGTTCTTC; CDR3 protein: CASSSHAWEQFF
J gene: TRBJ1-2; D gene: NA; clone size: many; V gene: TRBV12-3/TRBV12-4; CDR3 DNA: TGTGCCAGCAGACGTTCGGTGGGGGCGACCTATGGCTACACCTTC; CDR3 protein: CASRRSVGATYGYTF
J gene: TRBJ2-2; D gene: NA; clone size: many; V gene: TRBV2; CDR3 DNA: TGTGCCAGCAGGGTCTATGGCGGGGAGCTGTTTTTT; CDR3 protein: CASRVYGGELFF
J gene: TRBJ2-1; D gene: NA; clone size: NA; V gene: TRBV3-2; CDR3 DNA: TGTGCCTGCTGCACGGGACTATCAGGGGCTAATGAGCAGTTCTTC; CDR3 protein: CACCTGLSGANEQFF
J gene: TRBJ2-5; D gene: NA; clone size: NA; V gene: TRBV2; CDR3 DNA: TGTGCCTTCAGCCGTCTGGGCGGGTGGGTTAAGGTCGCGGAGACCCAGTACTTC; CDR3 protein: CAFSRLGGWVKVAETQYF
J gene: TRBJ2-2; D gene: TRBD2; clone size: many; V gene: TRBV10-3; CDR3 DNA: TGTGCCATCAGTGGACTAGCGGGAGAGGCCGGGGAGCTGTTTTTT; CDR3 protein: CAISGLAGEAGELFF
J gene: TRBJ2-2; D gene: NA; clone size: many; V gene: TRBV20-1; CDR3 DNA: TGCAGTGCCTTAGCGGAACAGAACACCGGGGAGCTGTTTTTT; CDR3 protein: CSALAEQNTGELFF
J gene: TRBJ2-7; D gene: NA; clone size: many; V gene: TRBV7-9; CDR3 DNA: TGTGCCAGCAGCTCGAATCGGGGCGAGCAGTACTTC; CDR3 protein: CASSSNRGEQYF
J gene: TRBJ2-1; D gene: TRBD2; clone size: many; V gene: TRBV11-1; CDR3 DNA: TGTGCCAGCAGACCCTTCCCCTTAGCGGGAGGTCGGTCCTACAATGAGCAGTTCTTC; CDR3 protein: CASRPFPLAGGRSYNEQFF
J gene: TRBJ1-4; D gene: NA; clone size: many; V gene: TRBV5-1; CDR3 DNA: TGCGCCAGCAGCTTGGGGGCAGATGAAAAACTGTTTTTT; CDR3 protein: CASSLGADEKLFF
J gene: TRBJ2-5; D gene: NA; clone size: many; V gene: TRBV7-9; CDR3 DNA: TGTGCCAGCAGCTCGACATTTGGAGAGACCCAGTACTTC; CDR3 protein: CASSSTFGETQYF
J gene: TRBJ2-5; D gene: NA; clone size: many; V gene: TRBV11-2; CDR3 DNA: TGTGCCAGCAGCCAAGGGACTGGAGCCCAGGCCCAGTACTTC; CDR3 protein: CASSQGTGAQAQYF
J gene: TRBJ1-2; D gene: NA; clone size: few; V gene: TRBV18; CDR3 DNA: TGTGCCAGCTCACCACGTCAGGCCCCGCGCCAGGTTGGCGAGAGGGGCTACACCTTC; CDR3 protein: CASSPRQAPRQVGERGYTF
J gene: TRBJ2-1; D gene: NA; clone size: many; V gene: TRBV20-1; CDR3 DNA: TGCAGTGCTAGTTTCCAGGTCGATCCAGGTGAGCAGTTCTTC; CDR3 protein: CSASFQVDPGEQFF
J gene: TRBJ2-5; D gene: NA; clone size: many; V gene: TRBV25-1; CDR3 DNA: TGTGCCAGCAGTTTTGAGACCCAGTACTTC; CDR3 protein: CASSFETQYF
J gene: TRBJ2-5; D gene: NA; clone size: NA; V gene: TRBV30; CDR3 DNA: TGTGCCTGGAGTGACATTCCGGCAGAAGAGACCCAGTACTTC; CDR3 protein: CAWSDIPAEETQYF
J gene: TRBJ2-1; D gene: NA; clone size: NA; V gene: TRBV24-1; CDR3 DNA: TGTGCCACCAATGCAGTTATGGGCAATGAGCAGTTCTTC; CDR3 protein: CATNAVMGNEQFF
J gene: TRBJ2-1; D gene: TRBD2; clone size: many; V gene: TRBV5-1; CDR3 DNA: TGCGCCAGCAGCTTTGGGACTAGGATATCGGATGAGCAGTTCTTC; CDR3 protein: CASSFGTRISDEQFF
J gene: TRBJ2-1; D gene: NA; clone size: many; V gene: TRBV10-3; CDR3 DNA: TGTGCCATCGCTGCGGACCCACAGTACAATGAGCAGTTCTTC; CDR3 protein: CAIAADPQYNEQFF
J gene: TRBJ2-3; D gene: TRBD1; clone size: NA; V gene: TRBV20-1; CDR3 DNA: TGCAGTGCTAGGGGACAGGGGGGCACAGATACGCAGTATTTT; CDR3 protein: CSARGQGGTDTQYF
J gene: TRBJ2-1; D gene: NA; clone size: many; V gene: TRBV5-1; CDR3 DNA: TGCGCCAGCAGCTTAGGTGGAACTATCTCCTACAATGAGCAGTTCTTC; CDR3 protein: CASSLGGTISYNEQFF
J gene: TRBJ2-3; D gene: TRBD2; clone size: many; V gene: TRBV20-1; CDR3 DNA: TGCAGTGCTAGAGATGCGGGGGGCATAGATACGCAGTATTTT; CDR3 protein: CSARDAGGIDTQYF
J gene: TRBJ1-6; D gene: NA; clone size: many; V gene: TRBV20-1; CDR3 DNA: TGCAGTGCTAGTGGAGGGGTCGCGGGTAATTCACCCCTCCACTTT; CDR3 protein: CSASGGVAGNSPLHF
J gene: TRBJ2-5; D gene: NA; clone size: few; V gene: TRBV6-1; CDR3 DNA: TGTGCCAGCTATCGGGCCAAACAAGAGACCCAGTACTTC; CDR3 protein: CASYRAKQETQYF
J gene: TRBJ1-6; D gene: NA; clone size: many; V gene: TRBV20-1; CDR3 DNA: TGCAGTGCCCACTGGCAGGGGACCTATAATTCACCCCTCCACTTT; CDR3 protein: CSAHWQGTYNSPLHF
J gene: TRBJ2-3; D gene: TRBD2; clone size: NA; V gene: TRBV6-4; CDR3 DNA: TGTGCCAGCAGTGTAGTGCGGGGGGCACGCACAGATACGCAGTATTTT; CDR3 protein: CASSVVRGARTDTQYF
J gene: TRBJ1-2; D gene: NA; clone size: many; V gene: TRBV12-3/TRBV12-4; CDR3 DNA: TGTGCCAGCAGTTTCTATGCAGGGCGAGATGGCTACACCTTC; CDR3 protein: CASSFYAGRDGYTF
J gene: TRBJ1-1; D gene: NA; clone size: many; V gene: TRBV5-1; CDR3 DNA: TGCGCCAGCAGCCCTCGAGGGGGGGGGATGAACACTGAAGCTTTCTTT; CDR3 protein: CASSPRGGGMNTEAFF
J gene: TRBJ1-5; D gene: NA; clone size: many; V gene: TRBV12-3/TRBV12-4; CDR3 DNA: TGTGCCAGCAGTTTTTACGGTGTCAATCAGCCCCAGCATTTT; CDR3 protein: CASSFYGVNQPQHF
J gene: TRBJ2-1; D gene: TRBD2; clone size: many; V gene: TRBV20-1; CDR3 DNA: TGCAGTGCTAGCGACTTGGGACTAGGTGAGCAGTTCTTC; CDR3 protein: CSASDLGLGEQFF
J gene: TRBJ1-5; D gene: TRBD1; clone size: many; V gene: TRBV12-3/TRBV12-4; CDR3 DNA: TGTGCCAGCAGCCCGGGACAGGCGGATCAGCCCCAGCATTTT; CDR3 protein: CASSPGQADQPQHF
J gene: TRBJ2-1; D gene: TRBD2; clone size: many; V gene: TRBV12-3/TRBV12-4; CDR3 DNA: TGTGCCACCACCTTTGGGCTAGCGGGAGGAGTTGAGCAGTTCTTC; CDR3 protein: CATTFGLAGGVEQFF
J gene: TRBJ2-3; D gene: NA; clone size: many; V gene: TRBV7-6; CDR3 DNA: TGTGCCAGCAGACCTACGGGACGGAGCACAGATACGCAGTATTTT; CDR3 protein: CASRPTGRSTDTQYF
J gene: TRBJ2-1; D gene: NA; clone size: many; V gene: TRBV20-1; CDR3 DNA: TGCAGTGGGGGTAGCGGAAGCTACAATGAGCAGTTCTTC; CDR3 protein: CSGGSGSYNEQFF
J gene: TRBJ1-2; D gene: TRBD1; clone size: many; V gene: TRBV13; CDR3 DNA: TGTGCCAGCAGCTTAGTGGGACAGGGGGATAACTATGGCTACACCTTC; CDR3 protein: CASSLVGQGDNYGYTF
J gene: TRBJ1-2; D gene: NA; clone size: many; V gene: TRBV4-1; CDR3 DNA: TGCGCCAGCAGCCAGGGCCCGTCCCGAAGGGCTTATGGCTACACCTTC; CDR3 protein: CASSQGPSRRAYGYTF
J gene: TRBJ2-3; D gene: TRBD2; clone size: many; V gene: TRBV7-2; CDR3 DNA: TGTGCCAGCAGCCCTCCTTACCCGGGACTAGCGGGGAACTATCACACAGATACGCAGTATTTT; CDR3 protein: CASSPPYPGLAGNYHTDTQYF
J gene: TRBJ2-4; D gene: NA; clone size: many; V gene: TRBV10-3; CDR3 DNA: TGTGCCACCTCGAAGGGAGGAGACATTCAGTACTTC; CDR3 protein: CATSKGGDIQYF
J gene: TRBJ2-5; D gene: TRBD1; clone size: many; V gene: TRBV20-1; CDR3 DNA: TGCAGTGCTCCCAGGGGGAGCCAAGAGACCCAGTACTTC; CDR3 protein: CSAPRGSQETQYF
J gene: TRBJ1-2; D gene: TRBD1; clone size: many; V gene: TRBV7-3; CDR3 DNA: TGTGCCAGCAGCCCCCCCGGGACAGCTATCGGGGGCTACACCTTC; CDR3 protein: CASSPPGTAIGGYTF
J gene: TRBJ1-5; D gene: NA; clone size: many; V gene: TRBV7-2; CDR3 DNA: TGTGCCAGCAGCAAAGCTGACAGATATAGCAATCAGCCCCAGCATTTT; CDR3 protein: CASSKADRYSNQPQHF
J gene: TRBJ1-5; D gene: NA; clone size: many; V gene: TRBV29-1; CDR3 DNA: TGCAGCGTCGCCGACTTGGACAATCAGCCCCAGCATTTT; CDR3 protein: CSVADLDNQPQHF
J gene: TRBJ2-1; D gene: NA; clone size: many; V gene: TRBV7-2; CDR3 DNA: TGTGCCAGCAGCCGCCTGGGCGGCCGCTCCTACAATGAGCAGTTCTTC; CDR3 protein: CASSRLGGRSYNEQFF
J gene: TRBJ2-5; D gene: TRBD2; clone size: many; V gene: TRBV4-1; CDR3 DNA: TGCGCCAGCAGCCAGACTAGCGGGAGGGCCGGGGAGACCCAGTACTTC; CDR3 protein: CASSQTSGRAGETQYF
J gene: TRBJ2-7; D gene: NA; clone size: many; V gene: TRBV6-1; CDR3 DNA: TGTGCCAGCGGTCGGGTGGGTGCCCTCTACGAGCAGTACTTC; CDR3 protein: CASGRVGALYEQYF